This T cell receptor beta chain emerged from a study of Ad26.COV2.S vaccination and SARS-CoV-2 variants. Study conclusions and caveats: Total T cell responses, in the TCR breadth and depth analyses, may have been underestimated.

Note on this clone: The antigen is not known.

Treatment here: 19 received Ad26.COV2.S at low or high dose, single or two shots; a few received placebo; per-sample allocation not given. On day 63 after the first injection, vaccine and placebo recipients gave samples. Assay: immunoSEQ multiplex PCR; the TCRdb copy retains only in-frame clones and omits some. The repertoire holds 300,000 to 400,000 clones, with around 89% as singletons. V gave up 5 bases and J gave up 0 bases; unmatched junction bases: 6. In germline, CDR1 is SGHNT, CDR2 YENEEA. The CDR3 runs to 16 residues. This receptor was identified in a person between 18 and 59 years old who received the Ad26.COV2.S COVID-19 vaccine or a placebo. The chain joins TRBV11-3 to TRBJ2-2, with TRBD1 identical over 7 bases. The input for sequencing was peripheral blood, taken in a trial of Ad26.COV2.S vaccine versus placebo. CDR3 amino acids: CASSLRGISNTGELFF. For the CDR3, the DNA is TGTGCCAGCAGCCTCAGGGGGATCTCGAACACCGGGGAGCTGTTTTTT.